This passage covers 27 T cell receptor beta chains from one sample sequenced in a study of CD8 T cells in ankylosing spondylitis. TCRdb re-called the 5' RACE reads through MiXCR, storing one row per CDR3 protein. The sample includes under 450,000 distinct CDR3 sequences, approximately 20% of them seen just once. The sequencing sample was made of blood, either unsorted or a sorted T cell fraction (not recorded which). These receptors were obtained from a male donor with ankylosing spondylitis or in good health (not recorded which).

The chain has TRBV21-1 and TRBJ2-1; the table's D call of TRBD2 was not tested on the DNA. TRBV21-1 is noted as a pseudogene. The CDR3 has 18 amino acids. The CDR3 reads CASSKVGGTSGVYNEQFF. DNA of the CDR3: TGTGCCAGCAGCAAAGTGGGGGGGACTAGCGGGGTCTACAATGAGCAGTTCTTC.

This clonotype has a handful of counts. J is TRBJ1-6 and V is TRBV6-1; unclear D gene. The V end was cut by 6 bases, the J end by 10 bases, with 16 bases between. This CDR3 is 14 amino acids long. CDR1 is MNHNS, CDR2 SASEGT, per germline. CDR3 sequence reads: CASSPDSGRSPLHF. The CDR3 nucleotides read TGTGCCAGCAGCCCGGATAGTGGGCGATCACCCCTCCACTTT.

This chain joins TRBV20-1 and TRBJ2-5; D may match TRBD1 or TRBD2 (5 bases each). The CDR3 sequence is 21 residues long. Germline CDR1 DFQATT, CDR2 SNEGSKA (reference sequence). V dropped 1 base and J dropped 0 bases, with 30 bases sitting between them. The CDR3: CSARVEGTVFSKYSYQETQYF. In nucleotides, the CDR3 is TGCAGTGCTAGAGTTGAGGGGACGGTCTTTTCCAAATATTCCTACCAAGAGACCCAGTACTTC.

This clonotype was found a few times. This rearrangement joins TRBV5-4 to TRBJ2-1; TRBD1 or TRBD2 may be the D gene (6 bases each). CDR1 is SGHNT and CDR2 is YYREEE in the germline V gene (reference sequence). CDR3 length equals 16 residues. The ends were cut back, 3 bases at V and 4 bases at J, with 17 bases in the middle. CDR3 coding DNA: TGTGCCAGCAGCTCACCGACAGGAGGGGATTACAATGAGCAGTTCTTC. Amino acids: CASSSPTGGDYNEQFF.

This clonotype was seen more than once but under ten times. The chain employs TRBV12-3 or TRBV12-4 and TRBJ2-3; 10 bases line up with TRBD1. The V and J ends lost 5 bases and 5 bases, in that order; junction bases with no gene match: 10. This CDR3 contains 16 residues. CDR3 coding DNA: TGTGCCAGCAGTCACAGCCGACAGGGGGCGGGAGATACGCAGTATTTT. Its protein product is CASSHSRQGAGDTQYF.

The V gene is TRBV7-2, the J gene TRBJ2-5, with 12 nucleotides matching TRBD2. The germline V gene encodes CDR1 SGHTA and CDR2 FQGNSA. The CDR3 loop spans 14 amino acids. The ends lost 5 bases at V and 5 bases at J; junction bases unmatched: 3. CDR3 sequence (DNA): TGTGCCAGCAGCCATCTAGCGGGAGGGGAGACCCAGTACTTC. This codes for CASSHLAGGETQYF.

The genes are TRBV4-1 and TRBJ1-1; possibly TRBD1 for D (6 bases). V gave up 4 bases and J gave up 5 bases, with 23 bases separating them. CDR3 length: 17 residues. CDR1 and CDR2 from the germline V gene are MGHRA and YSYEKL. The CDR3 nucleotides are TGCGCCAGCAGCCTGTTGGGCAGGGGCAAAGGATGGACTGAAGCTTTCTTT. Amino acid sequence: CASSLLGRGKGWTEAFF.

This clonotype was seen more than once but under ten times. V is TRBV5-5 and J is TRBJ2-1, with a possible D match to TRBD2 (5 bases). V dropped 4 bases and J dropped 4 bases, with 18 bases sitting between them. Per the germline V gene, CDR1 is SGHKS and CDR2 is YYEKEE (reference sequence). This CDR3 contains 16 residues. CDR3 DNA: TGTGCCAGCAGCATTGAGTCCGGGGTGAGTTACAATGAGCAGTTCTTC. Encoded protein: CASSIESGVSYNEQFF.

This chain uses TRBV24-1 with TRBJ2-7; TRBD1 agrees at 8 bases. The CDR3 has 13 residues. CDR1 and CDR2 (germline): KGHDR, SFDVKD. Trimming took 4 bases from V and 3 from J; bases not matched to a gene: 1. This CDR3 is CATSDGQGYEQYF. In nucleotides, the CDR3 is TGTGCCACCAGTGACGGACAGGGCTACGAGCAGTACTTC.

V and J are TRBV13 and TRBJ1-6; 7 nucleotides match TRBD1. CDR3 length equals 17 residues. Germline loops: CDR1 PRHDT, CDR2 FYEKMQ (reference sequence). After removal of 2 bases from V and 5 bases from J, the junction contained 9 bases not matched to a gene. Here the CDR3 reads CASSLLTEGQDNSPLHF. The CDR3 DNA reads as TGTGCCAGCAGCTTATTGACCGAAGGACAGGATAATTCACCCCTCCACTTT. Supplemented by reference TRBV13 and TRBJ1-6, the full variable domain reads AAGVIQSPRHLIKEKRETATLKCYPIPRHDTVYWYQQGPGQDPQFLISFYEKMQSDKGSIPDRFSAQQFSDYHSELNMSSLELGDSALYFCASSLLTEGQDNSPLHFGNGTRLTVT.

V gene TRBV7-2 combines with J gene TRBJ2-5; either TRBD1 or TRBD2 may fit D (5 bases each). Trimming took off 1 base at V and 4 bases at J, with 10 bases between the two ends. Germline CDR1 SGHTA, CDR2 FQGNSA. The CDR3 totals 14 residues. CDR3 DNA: TGTGCCAGCAGCTTAGGGGGGTATGGAGAGACCCAGTACTTC. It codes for CASSLGGYGETQYF.

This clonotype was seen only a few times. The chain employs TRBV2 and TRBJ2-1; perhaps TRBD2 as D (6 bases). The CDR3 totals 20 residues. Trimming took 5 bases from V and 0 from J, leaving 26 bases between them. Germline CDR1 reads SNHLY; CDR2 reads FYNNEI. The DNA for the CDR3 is TGTGCCAGCAGTCGAACCGGGGAGGTCCCACTGGGCCTCTCCTACAATGAGCAGTTCTTC. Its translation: CASSRTGEVPLGLSYNEQFF.

CDR3 sequence: CASSSGQRANYGYTF. In DNA, the CDR3 is TGTGCCAGCAGCTCGGGACAGCGAGCTAACTATGGCTACACCTTC. V is TRBV7-9 and J is TRBJ1-2; 7 bases fit TRBD1. The CDR3 totals 15 residues. V gave up 4 bases and J gave up 0 bases; unmatched junction bases: 5. CDR1 is SEHNR and CDR2 is FQNEAQ in the germline V gene (reference sequence).

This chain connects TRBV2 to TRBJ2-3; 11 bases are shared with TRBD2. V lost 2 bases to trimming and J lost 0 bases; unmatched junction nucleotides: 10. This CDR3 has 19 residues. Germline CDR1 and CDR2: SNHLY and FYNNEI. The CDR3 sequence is CASSESPGLAVRSTDTQYF. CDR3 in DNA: TGTGCCAGCAGTGAAAGTCCGGGACTAGCGGTCCGAAGCACAGATACGCAGTATTTT.

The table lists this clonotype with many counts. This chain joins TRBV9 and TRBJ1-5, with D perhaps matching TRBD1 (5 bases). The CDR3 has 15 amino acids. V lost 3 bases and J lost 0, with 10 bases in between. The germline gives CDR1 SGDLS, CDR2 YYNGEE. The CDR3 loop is CASSASGNSNQPQHF. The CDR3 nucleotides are TGTGCCAGCAGCGCATCAGGGAATAGCAATCAGCCCCAGCATTTT.

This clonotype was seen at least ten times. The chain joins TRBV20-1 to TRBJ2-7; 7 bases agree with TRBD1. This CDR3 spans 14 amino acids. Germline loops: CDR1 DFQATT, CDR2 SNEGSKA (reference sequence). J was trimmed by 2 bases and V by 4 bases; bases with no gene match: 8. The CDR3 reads CSATTRDRPYEQYF. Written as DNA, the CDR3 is TGCAGTGCTACGACCCGGGACAGACCCTACGAGCAGTACTTC.

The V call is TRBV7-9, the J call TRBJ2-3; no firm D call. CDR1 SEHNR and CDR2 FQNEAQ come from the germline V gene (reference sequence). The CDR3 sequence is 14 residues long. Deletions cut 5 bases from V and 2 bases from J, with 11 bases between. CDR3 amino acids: CASSLGSNTDTQYF. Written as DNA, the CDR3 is TGTGCCAGCAGCCTGGGATCGAACACAGATACGCAGTATTTT.

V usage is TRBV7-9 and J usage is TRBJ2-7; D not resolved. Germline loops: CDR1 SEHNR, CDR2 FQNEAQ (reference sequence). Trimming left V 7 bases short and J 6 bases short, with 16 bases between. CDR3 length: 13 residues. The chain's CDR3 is CASTPPASSEQYF. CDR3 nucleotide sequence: TGTGCCAGCACCCCGCCGGCGTCCAGCGAGCAGTACTTC.

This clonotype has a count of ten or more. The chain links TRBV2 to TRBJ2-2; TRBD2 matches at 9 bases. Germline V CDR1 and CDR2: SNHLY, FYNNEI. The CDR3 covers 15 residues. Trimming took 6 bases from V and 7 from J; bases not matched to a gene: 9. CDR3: CASSSPGTSYGELFF. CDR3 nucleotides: TGTGCCAGCAGCAGTCCCGGGACTAGCTACGGGGAGCTGTTTTTT.

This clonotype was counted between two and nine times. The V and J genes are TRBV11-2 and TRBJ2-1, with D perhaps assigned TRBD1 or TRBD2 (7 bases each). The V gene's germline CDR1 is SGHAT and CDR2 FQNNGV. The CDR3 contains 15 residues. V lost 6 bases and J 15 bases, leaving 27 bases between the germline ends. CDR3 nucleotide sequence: TGTGCCAGCAGAAACCCAGGGGGGGACGGTGGTTGGTGGTTCTTC. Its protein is CASRNPGGDGGWWFF.

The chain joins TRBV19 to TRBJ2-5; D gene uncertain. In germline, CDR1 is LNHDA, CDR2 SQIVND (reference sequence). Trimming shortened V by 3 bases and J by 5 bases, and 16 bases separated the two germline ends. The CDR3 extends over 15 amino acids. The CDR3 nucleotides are TGTGCCAGTAGTATGGTGAAGGGATTTGGGGAGACCCAGTACTTC. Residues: CASSMVKGFGETQYF.

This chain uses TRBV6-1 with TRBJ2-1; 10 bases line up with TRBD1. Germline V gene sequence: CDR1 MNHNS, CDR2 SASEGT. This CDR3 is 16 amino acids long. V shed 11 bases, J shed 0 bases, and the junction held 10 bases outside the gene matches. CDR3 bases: TGTGCCGCTTCCACCGGGACAGGGGTCTCCTACAATGAGCAGTTCTTC. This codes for CAASTGTGVSYNEQFF.

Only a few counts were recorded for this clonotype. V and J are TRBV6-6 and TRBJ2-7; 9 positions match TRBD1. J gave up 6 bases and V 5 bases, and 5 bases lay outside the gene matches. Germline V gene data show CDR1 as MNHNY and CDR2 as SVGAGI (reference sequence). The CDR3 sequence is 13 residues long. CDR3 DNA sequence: TGTGCCAGCAGTACCGGGACAGGGCTCGAGCAGTACTTC. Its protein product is CASSTGTGLEQYF.

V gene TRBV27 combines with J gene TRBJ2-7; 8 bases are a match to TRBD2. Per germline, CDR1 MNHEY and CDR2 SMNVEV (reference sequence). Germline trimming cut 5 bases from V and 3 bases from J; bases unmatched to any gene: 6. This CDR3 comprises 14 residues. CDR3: CASSAPGGGYEQYF. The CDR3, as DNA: TGTGCCAGCAGTGCCCCGGGAGGGGGCTACGAGCAGTACTTC.

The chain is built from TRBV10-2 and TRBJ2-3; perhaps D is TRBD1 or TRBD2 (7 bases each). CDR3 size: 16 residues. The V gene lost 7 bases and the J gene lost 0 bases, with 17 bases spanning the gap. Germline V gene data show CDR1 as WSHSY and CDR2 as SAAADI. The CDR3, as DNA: TGCGCCAGCATCCAGGGGGGACTAACTAGCACAGATACGCAGTATTTT. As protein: CASIQGGLTSTDTQYF.

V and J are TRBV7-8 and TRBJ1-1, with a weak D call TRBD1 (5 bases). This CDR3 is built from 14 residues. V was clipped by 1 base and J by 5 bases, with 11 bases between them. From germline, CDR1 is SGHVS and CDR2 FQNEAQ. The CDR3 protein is CASSLVFGGTEAFF. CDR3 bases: TGTGCCAGCAGCTTAGTATTCGGGGGAACTGAAGCTTTCTTT.

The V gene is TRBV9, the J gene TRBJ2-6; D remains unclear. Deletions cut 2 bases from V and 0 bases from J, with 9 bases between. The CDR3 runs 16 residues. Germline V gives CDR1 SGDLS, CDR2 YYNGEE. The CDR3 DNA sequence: TGTGCCAGCAGCGTGGGCAAATTCTCTGGGGCCAACGTCCTGACTTTC. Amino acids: CASSVGKFSGANVLTF.